The 20 T cell receptor beta chains presented below share a single source sample, sequenced in a study of T-cell memory formation after mild COVID-19. TCRdb independently ran MiXCR on the 5' RACE reads; one entry per CDR3 protein. The table includes approximately 400,000 distinct CDR3 sequences, 15% to 20% detected once. Sequenced: PBMCs or a T cell subset sorted from them (not recorded which). The receptors shown here come from a man aged 18 to 29 who had mild COVID-19 (a few samples of this study predate the infection). Cell type and time point are not known.

The rearrangement uses TRBV3-1 and TRBJ2-1, with D unresolved. CDR1 LGHDT and CDR2 YNNKEL come from the germline V gene (reference sequence). The CDR3 length is 13 residues. The germline V and J ends were trimmed by 1 base and 9 bases, with 10 bases remaining between them. In nucleotides, the CDR3 is TGTGCCAGCAGCCAAGGTCCCAGCAGTGAGCAGTTCTTC. It translates to CASSQGPSSEQFF.

The genes are TRBV2 and TRBJ2-4; either TRBD1 or TRBD2 may fit D (7 bases each). The CDR3 extends over 14 amino acids. CDR1 and CDR2 (germline): SNHLY, FYNNEI. Trimming cost V 2 bases and J 6 bases, with 11 bases left between them. The CDR3 nucleotides read TGTGCCAGCAGTGAACAGGGGGGGACAAACATTCAGTACTTC. Its translation: CASSEQGGTNIQYF.

The chain carries TRBV4-3 and TRBJ2-2; 11 positions match TRBD2. Germline CDR1 and CDR2: LGHNA and YSLEER. After removal of 2 bases from V and 1 base from J, the junction contained 3 bases not matched to a gene. This CDR3 has 17 amino acids. The CDR3 region has the DNA TGCGCCAGCAGCCAACGACTAGCGGGGATGAACACCGGGGAGCTGTTTTTT. This codes for CASSQRLAGMNTGELFF.

The J gene is TRBJ2-3, the V gene TRBV12-3 or TRBV12-4; 10 nucleotides line up with TRBD2. The CDR3 runs to 15 residues. Trimming took 6 bases from V and 5 from J; bases not matched to a gene: 8. Here the CDR3 DNA reads TGTGCCAGCAGGGACCTACTAGCGGGGCAAGATACGCAGTATTTT. The encoded protein is CASRDLLAGQDTQYF.

The chain is built from TRBV6-6 and TRBJ2-7, with a weak D call TRBD2 (6 bases). V was shortened by 0 bases and J by 4 bases, with 13 bases between the two germline ends. The CDR3 totals 15 residues. From germline, CDR1 is MNHNY and CDR2 SVGAGI (reference sequence). CDR3 residues: CASSYSAGFSYEQYF. The CDR3, as DNA: TGTGCCAGCAGTTACTCGGCGGGATTCTCGTACGAGCAGTACTTC.

This clonotype was observed a few times. The chain carries TRBV2 and TRBJ1-5, with D possibly being TRBD1 (6 bases). The CDR3 extends over 14 amino acids. V dropped 7 bases and J dropped 3 bases, with 13 bases sitting between them. Germline V gene data show CDR1 as SNHLY and CDR2 as FYNNEI. For the CDR3, the DNA is TGTGCCAGCAACCCAGGGGTCGACAATCAGCCCCAGCATTTT. This translates into CASNPGVDNQPQHF.

This clonotype was counted between two and nine times. This rearrangement joins TRBV10-3 to TRBJ2-7; perhaps TRBD2 as D (5 bases). The CDR3 extends over 14 amino acids. V was trimmed by 3 bases and J by 1 base, leaving 10 bases between them. Germline assignment: CDR1 ENHRY and CDR2 SYGVKD. CDR3 nucleotides: TGTGCCATCAGTGATGGGTCGGGGTCCTACGAGCAGTACGTC. Translation gives CAISDGSGSYEQYV.

The chain couples TRBV18 to TRBJ2-7; D is uncertain. CDR1 is KGHSH, CDR2 LQKENI, per germline. Trimming cost V 3 bases and J 4 bases, with 10 bases left between them. The CDR3 spans 13 residues. The CDR3 spells CASSPSPLYEQYF. As DNA, the CDR3 is TGTGCCAGCTCACCTTCGCCCCTATACGAGCAGTACTTC.

The chain employs TRBV6-6 and TRBJ1-5, with 8 bases aligning to TRBD1. CDR1 is MNHNY, CDR2 SVGAGI, per germline (reference sequence). V lost 5 bases to trimming and J lost 0 bases; unmatched junction nucleotides: 6. CDR3 length: 16 amino acids. In nucleotides, the CDR3 is TGTGCCAGCAGTAGCGGACAGGGCTCTAGCAATCAGCCCCAGCATTTT. This translates into CASSSGQGSSNQPQHF.

V gene TRBV7-2 combines with J gene TRBJ2-3; no firm D call. The V end was cut by 1 base, the J end by 0 bases, with 14 bases between. Germline V lookup: CDR1 SGHTA, CDR2 FQGNSA. The CDR3 has 17 residues. This CDR3 is CASSLVSTPWSTDTQYF. The CDR3 DNA follows: TGTGCCAGCAGCTTAGTATCGACCCCTTGGAGCACAGATACGCAGTATTTT.

Many counts were recorded for this clonotype. This sequence joins TRBV18 and TRBJ2-7; 8 bases map to TRBD1. The J segment lost 1 base and the V segment lost 6 bases, leaving 5 bases of the junction unmatched. Germline V gene lookup returns CDR1 KGHSH and CDR2 LQKENI. This CDR3 spans 14 amino acids. The CDR3 DNA is TGTGCCAGCTCCCTGGACAGGGATTCCTACGAGCAGTACTTC. Translating gives CASSLDRDSYEQYF. The whole variable domain, remainder taken from reference TRBV18 and TRBJ2-7, is NAGVMQNPRHLVRRRGQEARLRCSPMKGHSHVYWYRQLPEEGLKFMVYLQKENIIDESGMPKERFSAEFPKEGPSILRIQQVVRGDSAAYFCASSLDRDSYEQYFGPGTRLTVT.

The rearrangement links TRBV5-1 to TRBJ1-3, with D possibly matching TRBD1 (5 bases). The germline V gene has CDR1 SGHRS and CDR2 YFSETQ. CDR3 length equals 14 residues. V was trimmed by 4 bases and J by 0 bases, leaving 8 bases between them. The CDR3, as DNA: TGCGCCAGCAGCGCACAGGACTCTGGAAACACCATATATTTT. Protein product: CASSAQDSGNTIYF.

J is TRBJ1-6 and V is TRBV28, with D possibly TRBD1 on 5 matching bases. V was trimmed by 6 bases and J by 8 bases, leaving 8 bases between them. Germline CDR1 and CDR2: MDHEN and SYDVKM. This CDR3 spans 12 amino acids. CDR3 sequence (DNA): TGTGCCAGCAGAGGGGAATATTCACCCCTCCACTTT. Translated, it gives CASRGEYSPLHF.

This clonotype was observed a handful of times. The rearrangement uses TRBV20-1 and TRBJ2-1, with 9 bases matching TRBD2. Germline V CDR1 and CDR2: DFQATT, SNEGSKA (reference sequence). The CDR3 spans 16 residues. V lost 6 bases and J lost 5; bases outside the gene matches: 14. CDR3: CSARTPGTSTDNEQFF. The CDR3 DNA reads TGCAGTGCCAGGACCCCCGGGACTAGCACAGACAATGAGCAGTTCTTC.

V is TRBV5-1 and J is TRBJ1-6, with D perhaps matching TRBD1 (5 bases). Trimming took off 0 bases at V and 9 bases at J, with 16 bases between the two ends. CDR1 SGHRS and CDR2 YFSETQ come from the germline V gene. The CDR3 totals 16 residues. This CDR3 reads CASSLAPGNFPSPLHF. DNA of the CDR3: TGCGCCAGCAGCTTGGCCCCAGGGAACTTCCCTTCACCCCTCCACTTT.

CDR3 in DNA: TGTGCCAGCAGCTTGGGGGTACGGACTAGCGGTTCTGAGCAGTTCTTC. Protein product: CASSLGVRTSGSEQFF. The chain uses TRBV7-3 and TRBJ2-1, with 10 bases fitting TRBD2. The CDR3 spans 16 residues. The junction had 11 bases not matched to a gene; V was cut back by 3 bases and J by 9 bases. Germline V gives CDR1 SGHTA, CDR2 FQGTGA.

This chain joins TRBV7-6 and TRBJ2-5; the D gene is possibly TRBD1 (6 bases). The CDR3 runs 14 residues. V dropped 4 bases and J dropped 2 bases, with 11 bases sitting between them. Germline CDR1 and CDR2: SGHVS and FNYEAQ. The DNA for the CDR3 is TGTGCCAGCAGCTCATACAGGGAACAAGAGACCCAGTACTTC. Translation: CASSSYREQETQYF.

V usage is TRBV27 and J usage is TRBJ2-7; a possible D gene is TRBD2 (5 bases). CDR1 is MNHEY, CDR2 SMNVEV, per germline (reference sequence). This CDR3 has 14 amino acids. Trimming shortened V by 7 bases and J by 2 bases, and 15 bases separated the two germline ends. The CDR3 coding sequence is TGTGCCAGCAAAAGAGAAGCGGACCCCTACGAGCAGTACTTC. This sequence encodes CASKREADPYEQYF.

The chain combines TRBV29-1 with TRBJ1-1; weak D call: TRBD1 (5 bases). CDR1 SQVTM and CDR2 ANQGSEA come from the germline V gene. This CDR3 has 8 amino acids. The CDR3 is CTDSEAFF. The CDR3 DNA is TGCACTGACAGTGAAGCTTTCTTT.

This clonotype was seen more than once but under ten times. The chain combines TRBV5-1 with TRBJ1-1, with TRBD1 as a possible D gene (5 bases). This CDR3 contains 14 residues. CDR1 and CDR2 from the germline V gene are SGHRS and YFSETQ. Trimming cost V 3 bases and J 0 bases, with 9 bases left between them. The CDR3, as DNA: TGCGCCAGCAGCTCCTTGGGGCTGAACACTGAAGCTTTCTTT. Protein product: CASSSLGLNTEAFF.